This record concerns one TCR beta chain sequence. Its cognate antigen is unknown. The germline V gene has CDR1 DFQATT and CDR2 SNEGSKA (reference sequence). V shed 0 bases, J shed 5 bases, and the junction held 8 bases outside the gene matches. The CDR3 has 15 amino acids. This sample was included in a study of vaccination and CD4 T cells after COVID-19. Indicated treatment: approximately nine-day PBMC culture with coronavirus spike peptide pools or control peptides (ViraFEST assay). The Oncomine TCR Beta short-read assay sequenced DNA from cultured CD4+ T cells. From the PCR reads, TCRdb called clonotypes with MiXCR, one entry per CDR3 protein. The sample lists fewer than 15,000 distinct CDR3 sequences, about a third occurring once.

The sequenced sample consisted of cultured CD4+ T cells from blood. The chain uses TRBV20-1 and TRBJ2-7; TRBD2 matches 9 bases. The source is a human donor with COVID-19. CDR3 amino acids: CSARDVWRGGNEQYF. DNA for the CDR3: TGCAGTGCTAGAGATGTGTGGCGGGGGGGTAACGAGCAGTACTTC.